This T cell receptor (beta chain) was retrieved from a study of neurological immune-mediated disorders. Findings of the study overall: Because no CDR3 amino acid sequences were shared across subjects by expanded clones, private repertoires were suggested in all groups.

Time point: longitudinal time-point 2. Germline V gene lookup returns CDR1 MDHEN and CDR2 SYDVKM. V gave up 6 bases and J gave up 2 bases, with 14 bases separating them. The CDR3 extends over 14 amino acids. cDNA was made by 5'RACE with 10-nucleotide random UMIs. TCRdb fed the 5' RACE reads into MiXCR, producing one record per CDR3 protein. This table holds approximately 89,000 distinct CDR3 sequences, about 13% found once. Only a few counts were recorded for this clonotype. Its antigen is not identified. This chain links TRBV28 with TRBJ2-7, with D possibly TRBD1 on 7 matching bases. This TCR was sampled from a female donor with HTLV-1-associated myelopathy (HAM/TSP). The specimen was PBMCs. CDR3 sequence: CASSAAGQPYEQYF. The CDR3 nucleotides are TGTGCCAGCAGCGCCGCGGGACAGCCCTACGAGCAGTACTTC.